This entry describes one TCR beta chain. The sample comes from a study of CD8 T cells in Susac syndrome. The CDR3 has 10 residues. CDR1 is LGHNA and CDR2 is YNFKEQ in the germline V gene. Reverse transcription used about 0.45 to 1 ug RNA and random hexamers. TCRdb independently ran MiXCR on the immunoSEQ multiplex PCR reads; one entry per CDR3 protein. The sample yields approximately 1,500 distinct CDR3 sequences, more than 60% seen once. Delineation of memory subsets for TEMRA sorting relied upon CD27 and CD45RA staining. Sequenced material comprised both total CD8+ cells and sorted CD8+ TEMRA cells. Through negative isolation, CD4+ and CD8+ T cells were obtained, while TEMRA cells were enriched using FACS.

The TCR sequence derives from a human donor with Susac syndrome. The chain links TRBV4-2 to TRBJ1-1; no clear D. Specimen: CD8+ TEMRA cells from PBMCs. Described subset: FACS-sorted terminally differentiated effector memory CD8+ T cells re-expressing CD45RA (CD8+ TEMRA). The CDR3 protein is CISRNTEAFF. The CDR3 coding sequence is TGTATCTCCAGGAACACTGAAGCTTTCTTT.